This record looks at one TCR beta chain sequence and its context. The ends were cut back, 5 bases at V and 3 bases at J, with 17 bases in the middle. Germline lookup yields CDR1 SEHNR and CDR2 FQNEAQ (reference sequence). The length of the CDR3 is 15 residues. The data were obtained in a study of control samples from healthy donors and cancer patients. Sequencing was performed with immunoSEQ multiplex PCR; in TCRdb, only in-frame clones are kept and a portion is missing. The sample contains around 110,000 clones, roughly 93% of which appear only once. The chain is built from TRBV7-9 and TRBJ2-7; possible D gene TRBD2, 6 bases. The sequenced material came from blood. The clonotype originates from a man aged 25-40 years in good health. The CDR3 nucleotides are TGTGCCAGCAGCAAGGGACTCCCTTCCCTCTACGAGCAGTACTTC. Its translation: CASSKGLPSLYEQYF.